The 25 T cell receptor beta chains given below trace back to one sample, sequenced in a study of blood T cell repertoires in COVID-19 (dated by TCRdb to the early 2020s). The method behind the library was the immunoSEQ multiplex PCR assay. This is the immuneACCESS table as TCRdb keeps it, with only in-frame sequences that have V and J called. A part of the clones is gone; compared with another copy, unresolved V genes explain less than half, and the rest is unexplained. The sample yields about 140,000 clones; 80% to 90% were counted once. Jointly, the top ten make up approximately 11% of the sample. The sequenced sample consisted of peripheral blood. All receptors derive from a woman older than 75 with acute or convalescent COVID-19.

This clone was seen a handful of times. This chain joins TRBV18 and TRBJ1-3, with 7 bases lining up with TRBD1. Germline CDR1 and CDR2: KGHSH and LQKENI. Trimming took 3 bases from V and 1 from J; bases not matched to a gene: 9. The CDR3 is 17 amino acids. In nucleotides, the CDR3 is TGTGCCAGCTCACCGGTCGGCTCGACAGGGTCTGGAAACACCATATATTTT. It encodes CASSPVGSTGSGNTIYF.

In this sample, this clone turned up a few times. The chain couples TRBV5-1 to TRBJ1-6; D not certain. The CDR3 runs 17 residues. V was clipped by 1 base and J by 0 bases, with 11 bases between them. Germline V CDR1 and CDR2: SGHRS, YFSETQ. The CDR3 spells CASSLRGRSSYNSPLHF. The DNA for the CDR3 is TGCGCCAGCAGCTTGCGGGGTCGGAGCTCCTATAATTCACCCCTCCACTTT.

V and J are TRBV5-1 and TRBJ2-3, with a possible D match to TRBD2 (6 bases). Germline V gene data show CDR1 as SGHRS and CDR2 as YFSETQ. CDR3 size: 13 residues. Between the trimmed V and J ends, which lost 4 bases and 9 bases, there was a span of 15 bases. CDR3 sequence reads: CASSHIWGDTQYF. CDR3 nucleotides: TGCGCCAGCAGCCACATATGGGGGGACACGCAGTATTTT.

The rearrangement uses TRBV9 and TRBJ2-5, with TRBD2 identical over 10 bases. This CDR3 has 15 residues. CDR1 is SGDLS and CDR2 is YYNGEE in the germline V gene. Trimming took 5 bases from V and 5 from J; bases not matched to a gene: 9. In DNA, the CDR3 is TGTGCCAGCAGTCTAGCGGGGGCCATGCCGGAGACCCAGTACTTC. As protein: CASSLAGAMPETQYF.

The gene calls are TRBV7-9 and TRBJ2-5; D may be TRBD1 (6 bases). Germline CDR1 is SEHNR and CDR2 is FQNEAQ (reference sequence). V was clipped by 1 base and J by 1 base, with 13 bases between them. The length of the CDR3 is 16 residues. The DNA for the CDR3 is TGTGCCAGCAGCTTAGTCGGTGGGGGCAGCCAAGAGACCCAGTACTTC. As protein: CASSLVGGGSQETQYF.

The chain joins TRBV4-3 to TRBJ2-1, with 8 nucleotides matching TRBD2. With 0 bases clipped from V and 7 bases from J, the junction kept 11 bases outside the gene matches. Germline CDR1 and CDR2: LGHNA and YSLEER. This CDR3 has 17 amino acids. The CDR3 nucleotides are TGCGCCAGCAGCCAAGATGCAGGGACTAGTAGGGTTAATGAGCAGTTCTTC. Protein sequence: CASSQDAGTSRVNEQFF.

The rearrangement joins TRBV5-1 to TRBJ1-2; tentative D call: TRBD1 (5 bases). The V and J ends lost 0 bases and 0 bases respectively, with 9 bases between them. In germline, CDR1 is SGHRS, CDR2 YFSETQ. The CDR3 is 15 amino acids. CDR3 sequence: CASSLEGDSNYGYTF. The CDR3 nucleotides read TGCGCCAGCAGCTTGGAAGGGGATTCTAACTATGGCTACACCTTC.

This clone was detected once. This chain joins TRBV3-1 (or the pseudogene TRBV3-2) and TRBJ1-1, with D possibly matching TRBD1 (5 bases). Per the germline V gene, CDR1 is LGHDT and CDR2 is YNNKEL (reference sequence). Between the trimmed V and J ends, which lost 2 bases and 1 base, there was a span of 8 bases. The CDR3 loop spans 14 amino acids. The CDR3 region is CASSQQTANTEAFF. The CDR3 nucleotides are TGTGCCAGCAGCCAACAGACAGCGAACACTGAAGCTTTCTTT.

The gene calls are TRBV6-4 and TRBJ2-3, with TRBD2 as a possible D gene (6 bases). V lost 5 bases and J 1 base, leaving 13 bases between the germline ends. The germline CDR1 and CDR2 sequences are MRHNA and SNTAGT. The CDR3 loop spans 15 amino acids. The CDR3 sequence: CASSTPGTRTDTQYF. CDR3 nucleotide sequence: TGTGCCAGCAGTACCCCCGGGACTCGCACAGATACGCAGTATTTT.

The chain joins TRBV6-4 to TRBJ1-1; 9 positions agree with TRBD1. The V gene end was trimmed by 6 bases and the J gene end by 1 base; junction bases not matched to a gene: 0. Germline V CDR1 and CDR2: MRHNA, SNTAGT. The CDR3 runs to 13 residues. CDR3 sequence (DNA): TGTGCCAGCAGACAGGGGGCGAACACTGAAGCTTTCTTT. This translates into CASRQGANTEAFF.

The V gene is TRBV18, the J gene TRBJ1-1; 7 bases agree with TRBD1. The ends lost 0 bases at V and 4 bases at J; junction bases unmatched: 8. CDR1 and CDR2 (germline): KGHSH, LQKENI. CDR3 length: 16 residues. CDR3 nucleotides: TGTGCCAGCTCACCACCCGCAAGCGACAGGGCCACTGAAGCTTTCTTT. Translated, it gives CASSPPASDRATEAFF.

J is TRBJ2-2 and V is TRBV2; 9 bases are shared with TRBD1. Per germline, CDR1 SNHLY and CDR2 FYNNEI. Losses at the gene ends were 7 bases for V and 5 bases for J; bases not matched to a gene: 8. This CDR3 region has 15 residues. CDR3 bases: TGTGCCAGCACCGAGGGACAGGGTCGAACCGGGGAGCTGTTTTTT. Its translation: CASTEGQGRTGELFF. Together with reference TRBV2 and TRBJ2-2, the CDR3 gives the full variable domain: EPEVTQTPSHQVTQMGQEVILRCVPISNHLYFYWYRQILGQKVEFLVSFYNNEISEKSEIFDDQFSVERPDGSNFTLKIRSTKLEDSAMYFCASTEGQGRTGELFFGEGSRLTVL.

CDR3 in DNA: TGTGCCAGCAGCCTCAGGTTTGGAAACACCATATATTTT. Its translation is CASSLRFGNTIYF. This sequence joins TRBV7-2 and TRBJ1-3; D remains unclear. The V gene's germline CDR1 is SGHTA and CDR2 FQGNSA. With 5 bases removed from V and 3 bases from J, the gap between germline ends came to 8 bases. The CDR3 contains 13 residues.

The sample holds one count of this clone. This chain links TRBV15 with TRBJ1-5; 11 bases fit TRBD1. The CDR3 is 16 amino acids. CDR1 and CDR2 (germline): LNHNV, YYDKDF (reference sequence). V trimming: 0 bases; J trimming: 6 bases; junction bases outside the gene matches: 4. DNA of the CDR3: TGTGCCACCAGCAGAGATAGGACAGGGGGCAGTCAGCCCCAGCATTTT. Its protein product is CATSRDRTGGSQPQHF.

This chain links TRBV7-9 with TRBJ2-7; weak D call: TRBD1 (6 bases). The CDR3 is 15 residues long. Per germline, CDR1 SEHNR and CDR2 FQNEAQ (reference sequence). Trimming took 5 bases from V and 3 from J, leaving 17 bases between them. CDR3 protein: CASSETSGVGYEQYF. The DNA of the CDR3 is TGTGCCAGCAGCGAAACCTCAGGGGTGGGCTACGAGCAGTACTTC.

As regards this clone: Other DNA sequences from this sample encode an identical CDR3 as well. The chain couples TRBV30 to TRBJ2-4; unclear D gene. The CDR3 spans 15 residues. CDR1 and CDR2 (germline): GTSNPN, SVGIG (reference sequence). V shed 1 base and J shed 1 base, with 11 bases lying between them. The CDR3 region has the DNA TGTGCCTGGAGTGGGTCTAGGTGGGCCAAAAACATTCAGTACTTC. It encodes CAWSGSRWAKNIQYF.

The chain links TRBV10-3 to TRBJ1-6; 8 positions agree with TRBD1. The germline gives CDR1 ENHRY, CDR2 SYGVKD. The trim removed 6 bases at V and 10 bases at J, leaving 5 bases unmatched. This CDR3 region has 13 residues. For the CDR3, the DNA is TGTGCCATCAGACAGGACAGGGAATCACCCCTCCACTTT. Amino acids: CAIRQDRESPLHF.

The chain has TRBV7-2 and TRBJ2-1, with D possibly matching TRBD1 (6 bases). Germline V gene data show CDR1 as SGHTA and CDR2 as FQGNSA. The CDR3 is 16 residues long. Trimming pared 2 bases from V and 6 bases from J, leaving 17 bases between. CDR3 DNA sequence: TGTGCCAGCAGCTTATGGGGGAACAAACAGGGCAATGAGCAGTTCTTC. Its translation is CASSLWGNKQGNEQFF.

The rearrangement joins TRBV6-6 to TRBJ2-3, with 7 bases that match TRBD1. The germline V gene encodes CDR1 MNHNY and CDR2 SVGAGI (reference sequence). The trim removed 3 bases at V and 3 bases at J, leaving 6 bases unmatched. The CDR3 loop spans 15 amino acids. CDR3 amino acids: CASSYIDRETDTQYF. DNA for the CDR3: TGTGCCAGCAGTTATATAGACAGGGAAACAGATACGCAGTATTTT.

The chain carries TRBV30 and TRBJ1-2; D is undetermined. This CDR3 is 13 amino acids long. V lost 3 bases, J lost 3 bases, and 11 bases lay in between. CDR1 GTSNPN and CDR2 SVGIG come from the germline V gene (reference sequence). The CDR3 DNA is TGTGCCTGGAGCGAAAGACTGGACTATGGCTACACCTTC. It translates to CAWSERLDYGYTF.

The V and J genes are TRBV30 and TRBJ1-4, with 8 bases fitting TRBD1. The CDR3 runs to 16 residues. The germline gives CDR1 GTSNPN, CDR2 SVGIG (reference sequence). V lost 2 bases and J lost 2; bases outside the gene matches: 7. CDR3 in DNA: TGTGCCTGGAGTTCGGTGTGGGACAGGACTAATGAAAAACTGTTTTTT. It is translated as CAWSSVWDRTNEKLFF. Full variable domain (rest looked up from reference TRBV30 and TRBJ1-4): SQTIHQWPATLVQPVGSPLSLECTVEGTSNPNLYWYRQAAGRGLQLLFYSVGIGQISSEVPQNLSASRPQDRQFILSSKKLLLSDSGFYLCAWSSVWDRTNEKLFFGSGTQLSVL.

The CDR3 DNA reads as TGTGCCAGCAGCTATGGACAGGCAAGGGAGCTGTTTTTT. Translated, it gives CASSYGQARELFF. The chain has TRBV7-2 and TRBJ2-2, with 7 bases that match TRBD1. CDR1 and CDR2 (germline): SGHTA, FQGNSA. The CDR3 extends over 13 amino acids. V lost 4 bases, J lost 9 bases, and 5 bases stayed unmatched.

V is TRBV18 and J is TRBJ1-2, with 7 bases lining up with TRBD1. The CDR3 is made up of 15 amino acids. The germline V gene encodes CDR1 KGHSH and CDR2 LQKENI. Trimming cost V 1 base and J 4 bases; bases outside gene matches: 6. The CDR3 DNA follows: TGTGCCAGCTCACCACAGGGGGCAGAGTCCTATGGCTACACCTTC. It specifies CASSPQGAESYGYTF.

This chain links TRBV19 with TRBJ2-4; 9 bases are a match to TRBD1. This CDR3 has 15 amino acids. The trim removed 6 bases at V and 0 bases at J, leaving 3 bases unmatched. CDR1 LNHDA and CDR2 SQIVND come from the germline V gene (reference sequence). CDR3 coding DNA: TGTGCCAGTAGGGGGACAGGGCTAGCCAAAAACATTCAGTACTTC. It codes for CASRGTGLAKNIQYF.

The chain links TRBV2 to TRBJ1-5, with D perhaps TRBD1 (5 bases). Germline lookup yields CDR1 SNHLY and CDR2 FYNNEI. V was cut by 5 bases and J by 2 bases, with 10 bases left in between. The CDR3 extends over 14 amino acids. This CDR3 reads CASSRQGGNQPQHF. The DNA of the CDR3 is TGTGCCAGCAGTCGTCAGGGCGGCAATCAGCCCCAGCATTTT.